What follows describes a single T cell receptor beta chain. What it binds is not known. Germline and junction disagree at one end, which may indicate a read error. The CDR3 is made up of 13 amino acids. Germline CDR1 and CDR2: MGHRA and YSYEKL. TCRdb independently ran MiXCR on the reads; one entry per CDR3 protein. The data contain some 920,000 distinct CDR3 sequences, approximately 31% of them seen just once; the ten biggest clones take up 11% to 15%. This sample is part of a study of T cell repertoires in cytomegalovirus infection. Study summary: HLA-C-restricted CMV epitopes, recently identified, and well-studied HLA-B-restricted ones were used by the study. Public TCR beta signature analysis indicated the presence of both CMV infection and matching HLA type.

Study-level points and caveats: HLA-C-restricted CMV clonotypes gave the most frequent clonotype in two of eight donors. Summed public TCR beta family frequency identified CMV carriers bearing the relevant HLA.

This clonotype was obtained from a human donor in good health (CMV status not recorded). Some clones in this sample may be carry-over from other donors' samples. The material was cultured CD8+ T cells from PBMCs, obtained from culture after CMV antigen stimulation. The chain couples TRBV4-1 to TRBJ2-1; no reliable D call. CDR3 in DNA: TGTGCCAGCAGCCAAGTTCTTATTGATGAGCAGTTCTTC. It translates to CASSQVLIDEQFF.